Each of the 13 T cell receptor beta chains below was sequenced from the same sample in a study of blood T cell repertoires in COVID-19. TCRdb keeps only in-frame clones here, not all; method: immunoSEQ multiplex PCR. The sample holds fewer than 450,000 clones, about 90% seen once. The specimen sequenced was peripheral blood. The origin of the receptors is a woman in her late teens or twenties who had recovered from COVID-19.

CDR3 region: CASPRRDGNTGELFF. As DNA, the CDR3 is TGTGCCAGCCCCCGGAGGGATGGGAACACCGGGGAGCTGTTTTTT. The rearrangement links TRBV7-9 to TRBJ2-2; D is possibly TRBD2 (6 bases). CDR1 SEHNR and CDR2 FQNEAQ come from the germline V gene (reference sequence). The CDR3 contains 15 residues. Trimming stripped 8 bases from V and 1 base from J, with 14 bases between.

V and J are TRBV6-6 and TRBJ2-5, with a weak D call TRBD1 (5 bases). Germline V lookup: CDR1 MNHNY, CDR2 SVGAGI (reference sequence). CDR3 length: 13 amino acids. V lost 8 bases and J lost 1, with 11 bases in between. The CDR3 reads CASFEGVQETQYF. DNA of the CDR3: TGTGCCAGCTTTGAAGGGGTCCAAGAGACCCAGTACTTC.

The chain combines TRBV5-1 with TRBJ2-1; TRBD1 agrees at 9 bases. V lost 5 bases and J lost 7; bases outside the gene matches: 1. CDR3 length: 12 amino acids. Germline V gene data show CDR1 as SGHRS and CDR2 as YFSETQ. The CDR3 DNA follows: TGCGCCAGCAGGGACAGGGGAAATGAGCAGTTCTTC. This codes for CASRDRGNEQFF.

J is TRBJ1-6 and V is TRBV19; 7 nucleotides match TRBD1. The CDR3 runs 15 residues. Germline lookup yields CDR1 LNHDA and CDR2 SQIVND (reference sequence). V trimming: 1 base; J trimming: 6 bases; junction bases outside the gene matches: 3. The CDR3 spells CASSIADRANSPLHF. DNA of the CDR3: TGTGCCAGTAGTATAGCCGACAGGGCTAATTCACCCCTCCACTTT.

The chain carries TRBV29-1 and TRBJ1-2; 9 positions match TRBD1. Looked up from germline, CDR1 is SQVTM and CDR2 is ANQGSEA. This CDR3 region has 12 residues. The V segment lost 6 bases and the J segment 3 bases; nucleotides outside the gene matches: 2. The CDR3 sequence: CSVRTGDYGYTF. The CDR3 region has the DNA TGCAGCGTCCGGACAGGGGACTATGGCTACACCTTC.

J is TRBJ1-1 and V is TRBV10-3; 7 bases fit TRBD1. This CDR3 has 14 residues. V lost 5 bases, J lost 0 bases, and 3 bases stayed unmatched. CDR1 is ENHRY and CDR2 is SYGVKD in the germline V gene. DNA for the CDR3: TGTGCCATCAGTACGGACAGGATGAACACTGAAGCTTTCTTT. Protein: CAISTDRMNTEAFF.

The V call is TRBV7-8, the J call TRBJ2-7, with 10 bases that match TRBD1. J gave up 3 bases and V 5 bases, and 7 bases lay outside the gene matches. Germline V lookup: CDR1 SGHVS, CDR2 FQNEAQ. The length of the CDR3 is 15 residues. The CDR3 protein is CASSRGQGNIYEQYV. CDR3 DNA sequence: TGTGCCAGCAGCCGGGGACAGGGGAACATCTACGAGCAGTACGTC.

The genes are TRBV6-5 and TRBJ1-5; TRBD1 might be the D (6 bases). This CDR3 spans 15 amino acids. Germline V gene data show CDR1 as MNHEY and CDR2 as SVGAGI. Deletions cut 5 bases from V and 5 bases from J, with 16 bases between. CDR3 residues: CASSSIRGVDQPQHF. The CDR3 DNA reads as TGTGCCAGCAGTAGTATCAGGGGAGTGGATCAGCCCCAGCATTTT.

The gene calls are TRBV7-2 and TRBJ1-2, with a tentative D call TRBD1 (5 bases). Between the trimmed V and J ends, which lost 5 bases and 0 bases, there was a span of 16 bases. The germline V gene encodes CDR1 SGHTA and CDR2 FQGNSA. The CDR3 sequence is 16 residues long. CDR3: CASSPAGGGTNYGYTF. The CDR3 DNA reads TGTGCCAGCAGCCCAGCCGGGGGGGGGACTAACTATGGCTACACCTTC.

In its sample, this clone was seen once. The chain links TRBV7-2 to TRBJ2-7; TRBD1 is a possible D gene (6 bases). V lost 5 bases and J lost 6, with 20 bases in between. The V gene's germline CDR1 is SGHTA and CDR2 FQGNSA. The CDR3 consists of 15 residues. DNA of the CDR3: TGTGCCAGCAGCCAGATGGGGACAAACGCTGGCGAGCAGTACGTC. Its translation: CASSQMGTNAGEQYV.

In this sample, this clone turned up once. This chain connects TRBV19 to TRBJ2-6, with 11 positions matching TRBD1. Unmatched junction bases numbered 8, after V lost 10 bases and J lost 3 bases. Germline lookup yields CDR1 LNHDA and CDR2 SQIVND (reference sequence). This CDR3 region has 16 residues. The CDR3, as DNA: TGTGCCACCGCGGACAGGGGGCAGAGTGGGGCCAACGTCCTGACTTTC. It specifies CATADRGQSGANVLTF.

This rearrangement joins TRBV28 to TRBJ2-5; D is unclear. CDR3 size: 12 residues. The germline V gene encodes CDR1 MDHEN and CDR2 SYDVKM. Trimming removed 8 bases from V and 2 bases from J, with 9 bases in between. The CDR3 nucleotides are TGTGCCAGCGGCAGGCCTCAAGAGACCCAGTACTTC. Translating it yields CASGRPQETQYF.

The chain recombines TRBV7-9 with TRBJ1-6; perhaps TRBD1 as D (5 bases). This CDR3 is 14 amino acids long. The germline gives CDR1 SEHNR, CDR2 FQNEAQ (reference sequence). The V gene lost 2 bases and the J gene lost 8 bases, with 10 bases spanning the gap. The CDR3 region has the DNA TGTGCCAGCAGCTTAACAGGACGAGATTCACCCCTCCACTTT. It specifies CASSLTGRDSPLHF.